This entry features one T cell receptor beta chain sequence. The CDR3 length is 16 residues. The data stem from a study of T-cell memory formation after mild COVID-19. Across the whole study: Largely, TCR clusters stayed within a single donor.

MiXCR, applied by TCRdb to the 5' RACE reads, yields one record per CDR3 protein. The sample includes under 550,000 distinct CDR3 sequences, 15% to 20% of them seen just once. The sequence derives from an adult woman who had mild COVID-19 (a few samples of this study predate the infection). Cell type and time point are not known. The J gene is TRBJ2-7, the V gene TRBV21-1; whether TRBD2, the table's D call, matches the DNA was not checked. TRBV21-1 is described as a pseudogene. The specimen was PBMCs or a T cell subset sorted from them (not recorded which). The CDR3: CARKGLAGEQDYEQYF. The CDR3, as DNA: TGTGCCAGAAAGGGACTAGCGGGAGAGCAGGACTACGAGCAGTACTTC.